A single sample is the source of the 31 T cell receptor beta chains below, sequenced in a study of T cell repertoires in cytomegalovirus infection. No cognate antigen is known for these TCRs. TCRdb re-derived calls from the reads in MiXCR, one entry per CDR3 protein. The sample lists 680,000 or so distinct CDR3 sequences, around a third occurring once. The material was cultured PBMCs, obtained from culture after CMV antigen stimulation. The receptor set was obtained from a human donor in good health (CMV status not recorded). Some clones in this sample may be carry-over from other donors' samples.

This sequence joins TRBV20-1 and TRBJ2-3; 10 bases match TRBD2. Unmatched junction bases numbered 7, after V lost 1 base and J lost 3 bases. The CDR3 is made up of 16 amino acids. The germline gives CDR1 DFQATT, CDR2 SNEGSKA (reference sequence). CDR3 nucleotides: TGCAGTGCTAGAGCAGCCATAGCGGGAGGAACAGATACGCAGTATTTT. Protein sequence: CSARAAIAGGTDTQYF.

V and J are TRBV29-1 and TRBJ2-1; D might be TRBD2 (5 bases). CDR3 length equals 12 residues. The germline V and J ends were trimmed by 8 bases and 8 bases, with 16 bases remaining between them. Germline CDR1 is SQVTM and CDR2 is ANQGSEA. In DNA form, the CDR3 reads TGCAGCTTAAGGACCAGCGGTTATGAGCAGTTCTTC. Its translation: CSLRTSGYEQFF.

This chain links TRBV7-2 with TRBJ2-3; D gene unclear. The CDR3 is 18 residues long. CDR1 SGHTA and CDR2 FQGNSA come from the germline V gene. V dropped 5 bases and J dropped 5 bases, with 26 bases sitting between them. The CDR3 coding sequence is TGTGCCAGCAGCCACGCTTCTTATGGTAATGAGTTTGGAGATACGCAGTATTTT. Its translation: CASSHASYGNEFGDTQYF.

The chain couples TRBV20-1 to TRBJ2-3; D is unresolved. The CDR3 consists of 14 residues. The V end was cut by 6 bases, the J end by 6 bases, with 19 bases between. Germline CDR1 DFQATT, CDR2 SNEGSKA (reference sequence). CDR3 in amino acids: CSARHDRASDTQYF. The CDR3 bases are TGCAGTGCCCGCCATGACCGTGCGTCGGATACGCAGTATTTT.

There are many counts of this clonotype. V gene TRBV7-2 combines with J gene TRBJ1-1, with D possibly TRBD1 on 5 matching bases. V dropped 1 base and J dropped 10 bases, with 19 bases sitting between them. CDR1 and CDR2 (germline): SGHTA, FQGNSA. The CDR3 totals 15 residues. This CDR3 is CASSLEPVGGTSAFF. The CDR3 nucleotides read TGTGCCAGCAGCTTAGAACCCGTTGGAGGGACGTCAGCTTTCTTT.

The chain combines TRBV19 with TRBJ1-5, with D hard to call. The CDR3 runs to 13 residues. Germline V CDR1 and CDR2: LNHDA, SQIVND (reference sequence). The V end lost 3 bases, the J end lost 0 bases, and 3 bases lay between the germline ends. CDR3 in DNA: TGTGCCAGTAGTATGAGTAGCAATCAGCCCCAGCATTTT. Amino acid sequence: CASSMSSNQPQHF.

In its sample, this clonotype was seen a few times. The rearrangement links TRBV6-8 to TRBJ2-7; 13 bases line up with TRBD2. This CDR3 region has 16 residues. Trimming took 5 bases from V and 0 from J; bases not matched to a gene: 4. Looked up from germline, CDR1 is MNHGY and CDR2 is SAAAGT. The DNA for the CDR3 is TGTGCCAGCAGTAGGACTAGCGGGAGAGGCTCCTACGAGCAGTACTTC. Its protein product is CASSRTSGRGSYEQYF.

This clonotype was detected only a few times. The gene calls are TRBV12-3 or TRBV12-4 and TRBJ1-2, with 7 nucleotides matching TRBD1. V dropped 2 bases and J dropped 6; count of bases not matched to a gene: 6. The CDR3 contains 14 residues. In nucleotides, the CDR3 is TGTGCCAGCAGTTTAAACGCAGGGGGTGATGGCTACACCTTC. Amino acid sequence: CASSLNAGGDGYTF.

The chain carries TRBV4-3 and TRBJ2-1; D perhaps matches TRBD2 (6 bases). This CDR3 region has 16 residues. In germline, CDR1 is LGHNA, CDR2 YSLEER. V gave up 4 bases and J gave up 6 bases, with 19 bases separating them. This CDR3 reads CASSRRDGLGGNEQFF. The CDR3 nucleotides are TGCGCCAGCAGCCGGCGGGATGGTCTCGGAGGCAATGAGCAGTTCTTC.

This chain joins TRBV6-6 and TRBJ2-2; D possibly matches TRBD1 or TRBD2 (6 bases each). CDR1 and CDR2 (germline): MNHNY, SVGAGI (reference sequence). CDR3 length equals 12 residues. The V gene lost 7 bases and the J gene lost 4 bases, with 7 bases spanning the gap. The CDR3 here is CASTGATGELFF. The CDR3 DNA reads TGTGCCAGCACGGGGGCCACCGGGGAGCTGTTTTTT.

This clonotype has a single count. V and J are TRBV20-1 and TRBJ1-5, with no clear D. CDR1 is DFQATT and CDR2 is SNEGSKA in the germline V gene (reference sequence). The V end lost 3 bases, the J end lost 5 bases, and 14 bases lay between the germline ends. The CDR3 runs 14 residues. Here the CDR3 DNA reads TGCAGTGCTAGCGCGAGGGAGGGCCATCAGCCCCAGCATTTT. Translated: CSASAREGHQPQHF.

This clonotype showed up many times. The gene calls are TRBV7-2 and TRBJ1-2; a possible D gene is TRBD1 (5 bases). This CDR3 region has 14 residues. The V end lost 3 bases, the J end lost 0 bases, and 8 bases lay between the germline ends. The germline gives CDR1 SGHTA, CDR2 FQGNSA. The CDR3 region has the DNA TGTGCCAGCAGCTTCAAGGGGCCTAACTATGGCTACACCTTC. This codes for CASSFKGPNYGYTF.

This clonotype was detected a few times. The chain joins TRBV15 to TRBJ2-5; D unclear. Germline CDR1 LNHNV, CDR2 YYDKDF (reference sequence). The V end lost 1 base, the J end lost 5 bases, and 5 bases lay between the germline ends. The CDR3 is 12 amino acids. This CDR3 reads CATSRVSETQYF. CDR3 nucleotide sequence: TGTGCCACCAGCAGAGTCTCCGAGACCCAGTACTTC.

This clonotype has a count of ten or more. The chain combines TRBV7-2 with TRBJ1-4, with a weak D call TRBD1 (5 bases). V gave up 3 bases and J gave up 8 bases, with 13 bases separating them. This CDR3 comprises 14 residues. Germline V gives CDR1 SGHTA, CDR2 FQGNSA. In nucleotides, the CDR3 is TGTGCCAGCAGCTTTGAGAGACAGAGCGAAAAACTGTTTTTT. Amino acid sequence: CASSFERQSEKLFF.

The chain is built from TRBV12-3 or TRBV12-4 and TRBJ1-2, with D perhaps matching TRBD1 (5 bases). The CDR3 covers 13 residues. Between the trimmed V and J ends, which lost 5 bases and 3 bases, there was a span of 10 bases. This chain's CDR3 is CASSVGEDYGYTF. CDR3 DNA sequence: TGTGCCAGCAGTGTGGGGGAAGACTATGGCTACACCTTC.

The chain couples TRBV9 to TRBJ2-6, with TRBD1 matching over 8 bases. V shed 3 bases, J shed 0 bases, and the junction held 5 bases outside the gene matches. This CDR3 has 17 residues. Germline assignment: CDR1 SGDLS and CDR2 YYNGEE. The CDR3 loop reads CASSANRGDSGANVLTF. CDR3 DNA: TGTGCCAGCAGCGCCAACAGGGGGGACTCTGGGGCCAACGTCCTGACTTTC.

This clonotype has only one observation. A much bigger clone sits one base away, suggesting this may be a read error. V gene TRBV7-2 combines with J gene TRBJ2-5; 9 bases align to TRBD2. Germline lookup yields CDR1 SGHTA and CDR2 FQGNSA. V shed 3 bases, J shed 2 bases, and the junction held 10 bases outside the gene matches. This CDR3 region has 17 residues. CDR3 in DNA: TGTGCCAGCAGCTTTACGGGCGGGGGGGCCCGGCAAGAGACCCAGTACTTC. Translation: CASSFTGGGARQETQYF.

This sequence joins TRBV7-2 and TRBJ1-1; TRBD1 matches at 10 bases. CDR1 is SGHTA and CDR2 is FQGNSA in the germline V gene. V dropped 7 bases and J dropped 5; count of bases not matched to a gene: 7. The CDR3 length is 14 residues. Written as DNA, the CDR3 is TGTGCCAGCAAGACGACAGGGGGCGCGACTGAAGCTTTCTTT. It codes for CASKTTGGATEAFF.

The chain carries TRBV6-1 and TRBJ1-2; unclear D gene. The V end lost 4 bases, the J end lost 8 bases, and 8 bases lay between the germline ends. This CDR3 has 11 amino acids. Germline V gene sequence: CDR1 MNHNS, CDR2 SASEGT. The CDR3 DNA reads as TGTGCCAGCAGTGTGAACGGGGGCTACACCTTC. As protein: CASSVNGGYTF.

This chain joins TRBV11-1 and TRBJ1-1; D might be TRBD1 (5 bases). The ends were cut back, 2 bases at V and 8 bases at J, with 12 bases in the middle. CDR3 size: 13 residues. Germline loops: CDR1 SGHAT, CDR2 FQDESV (reference sequence). The CDR3 bases are TGTGCCAGCAGCTTATCGGATCCAGGGGAAGCTTTCTTT. This gives the protein CASSLSDPGEAFF. The full variable domain, in which reference TRBV11-1 and TRBJ1-1 provide the parts outside the CDR3, is EAEVAQSPRYKITEKSQAVAFWCDPISGHATLYWYRQILGQGPELLVQFQDESVVDDSQLPKDRFSAERLKGVDSTLKIQPAELGDSAMYLCASSLSDPGEAFFGQGTRLTVV.

The chain carries TRBV7-9 and TRBJ2-1, with D hard to call. The CDR3 extends over 18 amino acids. Between the trimmed V and J ends, which lost 0 bases and 1 base, there was a span of 16 bases. Germline assignment: CDR1 SEHNR and CDR2 FQNEAQ (reference sequence). The CDR3 here is CASSLAFKGSSSYNEQFF. CDR3 DNA: TGTGCCAGCAGCTTAGCGTTTAAGGGATCCTCTTCCTACAATGAGCAGTTCTTC.

The gene calls are TRBV5-1 and TRBJ2-3; 8 positions match TRBD1. Germline CDR1 and CDR2: SGHRS and YFSETQ. The CDR3 spans 15 residues. The trim removed 3 bases at V and 5 bases at J, leaving 8 bases unmatched. The CDR3 DNA reads as TGCGCCAGCAGCTACATCGGACAGGGAGGAGATACGCAGTATTTT. Its protein product is CASSYIGQGGDTQYF.

The chain couples TRBV7-2 to TRBJ2-7, with unresolved D. The V end lost 11 bases, the J end lost 2 bases, and 10 bases lay between the germline ends. Germline-derived CDR1 and CDR2 are SGHTA and FQGNSA. This CDR3 comprises 11 residues. The DNA of the CDR3 is TGTGCCGCCCAAAGCCCCTACGAGCAGTACTTC. Residues: CAAQSPYEQYF.

This clonotype was found a few times. The V and J genes are TRBV7-9 and TRBJ2-1; possibly TRBD2 for D (7 bases). CDR1 SEHNR and CDR2 FQNEAQ come from the germline V gene (reference sequence). Trimming took 11 bases from V and 7 from J, leaving 21 bases between them. The length of the CDR3 is 14 residues. CDR3 in amino acids: CALTEGGPRNEQFF. In nucleotides, the CDR3 is TGTGCCCTAACCGAGGGGGGGCCTCGGAATGAGCAGTTCTTC. The full variable domain, completed using reference TRBV7-9 and TRBJ2-1, is DTGVSQNPRHKITKRGQNVTFRCDPISEHNRLYWYRQTLGQGPEFLTYFQNEAQLEKSRLLSDRFSAERPKGSFSTLEIQRTEQGDSAMYLCALTEGGPRNEQFFGPGTRLTVL.

This sequence joins TRBV11-2 and TRBJ2-3, with TRBD1 identical over 9 bases. This CDR3 spans 15 amino acids. Trimming took 4 bases from V and 4 from J; bases not matched to a gene: 6. Per the germline V gene, CDR1 is SGHAT and CDR2 is FQNNGV. The CDR3 sequence is CASSYRGRGPDTQYF. CDR3 DNA: TGTGCCAGCAGCTACAGGGGGCGAGGCCCAGATACGCAGTATTTT.

This chain joins TRBV7-9 and TRBJ1-2; unclear D gene. The V and J ends lost 4 bases and 2 bases respectively, with 5 bases between them. CDR3 length: 12 amino acids. CDR1 is SEHNR, CDR2 FQNEAQ, per germline (reference sequence). Written as DNA, the CDR3 is TGTGCCAGCAGCTACGACAACTATGGCTACACCTTC. Residues: CASSYDNYGYTF.

Ten or more counts support this clonotype. The V and J genes are TRBV7-2 and TRBJ1-2; TRBD1 might be the D (6 bases). Germline lookup yields CDR1 SGHTA and CDR2 FQGNSA. The V end was cut by 3 bases, the J end by 6 bases, with 20 bases between. CDR3 size: 16 residues. The CDR3 DNA reads as TGTGCCAGCAGCTTTGGGGGGGGGGGCGCGGGGAATGGCTACACCTTC. Its translation is CASSFGGGGAGNGYTF.

The chain is built from TRBV6-1 and TRBJ1-5; D may be TRBD1 (5 bases). The CDR3 covers 15 residues. The V end was cut by 7 bases, the J end by 1 base, with 14 bases between. Per germline, CDR1 MNHNS and CDR2 SASEGT. CDR3 coding DNA: TGTGCCAGCACCTCTGGGACTGGGAGCAATCAGCCCCAGCATTTT. Translating gives CASTSGTGSNQPQHF.

This rearrangement joins TRBV6-1 to TRBJ2-3; D is perhaps TRBD1 (5 bases). Germline CDR1 reads MNHNS; CDR2 reads SASEGT. The CDR3 loop spans 15 amino acids. V dropped 6 bases and J dropped 0 bases, with 13 bases sitting between them. This chain's CDR3 is CASSRVGRSTDTQYF. For the CDR3, the DNA is TGTGCCAGCAGCCGGGTGGGGCGGAGCACAGATACGCAGTATTTT.

The chain carries TRBV2 and TRBJ2-2, with D possibly being TRBD1 (5 bases). Germline CDR1 SNHLY, CDR2 FYNNEI. V was pared by 7 bases and J by 6 bases, with 12 bases between. The CDR3 covers 13 residues. Here the CDR3 DNA reads TGTGCCAGCAAGGGGCCCCCGCCCGGGGAGCTGTTTTTT. Amino acid sequence: CASKGPPPGELFF.

This clonotype was detected a few times. In DNA form, the CDR3 reads TGTGCCAGCAGCCGTCTTAGCGGGCCAAAAGAGACCCAGTACTTC. Amino acid sequence: CASSRLSGPKETQYF. The J gene is TRBJ2-5, the V gene TRBV7-9; 7 bases are a match to TRBD2. The CDR3 contains 15 residues. CDR1 is SEHNR and CDR2 is FQNEAQ in the germline V gene (reference sequence). With 5 bases clipped from V and 3 bases from J, the junction kept 9 bases outside the gene matches.